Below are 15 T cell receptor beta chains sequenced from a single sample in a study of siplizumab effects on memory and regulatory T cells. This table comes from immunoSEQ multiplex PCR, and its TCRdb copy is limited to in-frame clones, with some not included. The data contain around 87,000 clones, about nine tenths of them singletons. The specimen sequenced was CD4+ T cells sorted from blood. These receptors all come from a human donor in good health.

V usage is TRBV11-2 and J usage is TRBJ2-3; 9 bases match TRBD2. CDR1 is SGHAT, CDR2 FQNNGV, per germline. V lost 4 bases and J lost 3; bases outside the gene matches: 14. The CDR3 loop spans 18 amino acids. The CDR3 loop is CASSSSPTSGGGTDTQYF. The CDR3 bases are TGTGCCAGCAGCTCCAGTCCGACTAGCGGAGGTGGGACAGATACGCAGTATTTT.

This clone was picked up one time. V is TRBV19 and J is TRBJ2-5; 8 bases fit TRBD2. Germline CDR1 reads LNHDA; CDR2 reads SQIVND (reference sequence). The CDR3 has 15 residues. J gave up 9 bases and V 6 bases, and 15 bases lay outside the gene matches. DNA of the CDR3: TGTGCCAGTAGCGAGGGGACCGGGGCCGGGAGGGCCCAGTACTTC. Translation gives CASSEGTGAGRAQYF.

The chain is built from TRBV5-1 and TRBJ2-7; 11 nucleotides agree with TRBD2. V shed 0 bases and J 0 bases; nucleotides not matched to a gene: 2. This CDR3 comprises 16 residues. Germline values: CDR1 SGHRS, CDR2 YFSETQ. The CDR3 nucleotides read TGCGCCAGCAGCTTGGGACTAGCGGGATCCTCCTACGAGCAGTACTTC. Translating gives CASSLGLAGSSYEQYF.

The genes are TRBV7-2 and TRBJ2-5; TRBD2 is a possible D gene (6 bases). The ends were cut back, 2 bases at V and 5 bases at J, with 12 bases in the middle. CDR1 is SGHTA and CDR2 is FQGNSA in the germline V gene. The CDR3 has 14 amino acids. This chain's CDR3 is CASSLSGGRETQYF. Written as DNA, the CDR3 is TGTGCCAGCAGCTTAAGTGGAGGGCGGGAGACCCAGTACTTC.

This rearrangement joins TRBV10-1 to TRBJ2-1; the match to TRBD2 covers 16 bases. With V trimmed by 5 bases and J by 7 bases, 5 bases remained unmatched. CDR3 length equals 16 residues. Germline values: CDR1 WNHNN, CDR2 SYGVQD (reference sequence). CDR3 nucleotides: TGCGCCAGCAGTCCGGGACTAGCGGGAGGGGATAATGAGCAGTTCTTC. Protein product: CASSPGLAGGDNEQFF.

The CDR3 DNA follows: TGTGCCAGCAGCTCCCGGGGACTAGCGGGAACGGAGCAGTATTTT. Residues: CASSSRGLAGTEQYF. The chain employs TRBV7-2 and TRBJ2-3; 13 nucleotides align to TRBD2. Germline V CDR1 and CDR2: SGHTA, FQGNSA. The CDR3 is 15 amino acids. V shed 4 bases and J 11 bases; nucleotides not matched to a gene: 9.

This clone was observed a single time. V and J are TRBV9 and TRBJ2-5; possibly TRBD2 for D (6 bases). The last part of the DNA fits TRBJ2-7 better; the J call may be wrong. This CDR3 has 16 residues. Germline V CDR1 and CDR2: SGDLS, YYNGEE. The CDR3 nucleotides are TGTGCCAGCAGCGCCCTAACCTCGGGGGTTGCAGACGAGCAGTACTTC. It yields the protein CASSALTSGVADEQYF.

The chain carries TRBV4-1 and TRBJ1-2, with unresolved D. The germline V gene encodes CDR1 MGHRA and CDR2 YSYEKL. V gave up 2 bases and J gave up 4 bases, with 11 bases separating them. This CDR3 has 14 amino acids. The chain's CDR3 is CASSQSMNAYGYTF. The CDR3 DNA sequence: TGCGCCAGCAGCCAATCGATGAACGCCTATGGCTACACCTTC.

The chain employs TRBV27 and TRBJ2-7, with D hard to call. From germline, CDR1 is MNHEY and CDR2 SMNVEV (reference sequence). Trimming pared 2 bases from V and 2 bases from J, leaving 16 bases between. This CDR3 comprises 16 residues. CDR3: CASSLLSSQGPYEQYF. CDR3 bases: TGTGCCAGCAGTTTACTATCCTCCCAAGGGCCCTACGAGCAGTACTTC.

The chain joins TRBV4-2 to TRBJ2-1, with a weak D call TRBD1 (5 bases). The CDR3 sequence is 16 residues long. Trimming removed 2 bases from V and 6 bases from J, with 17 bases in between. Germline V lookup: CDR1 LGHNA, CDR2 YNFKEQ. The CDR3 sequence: CASSQIGGASGNEQFF. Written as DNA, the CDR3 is TGTGCCAGCAGCCAAATCGGTGGGGCCTCGGGCAATGAGCAGTTCTTC.

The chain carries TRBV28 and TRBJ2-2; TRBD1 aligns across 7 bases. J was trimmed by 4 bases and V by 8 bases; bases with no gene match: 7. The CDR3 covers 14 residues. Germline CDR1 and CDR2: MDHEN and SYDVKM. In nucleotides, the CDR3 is TGTGCCAGCCAAAGGGACAGTCCCACCGGGGAGCTGTTTTTT. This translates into CASQRDSPTGELFF.

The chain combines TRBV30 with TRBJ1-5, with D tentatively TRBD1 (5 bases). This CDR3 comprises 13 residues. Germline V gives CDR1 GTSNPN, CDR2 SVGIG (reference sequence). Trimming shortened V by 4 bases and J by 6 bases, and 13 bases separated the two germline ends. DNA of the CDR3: TGTGCCTGGAACGGGGTGAGGGGTCAGCCCCAGCATTTT. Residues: CAWNGVRGQPQHF.

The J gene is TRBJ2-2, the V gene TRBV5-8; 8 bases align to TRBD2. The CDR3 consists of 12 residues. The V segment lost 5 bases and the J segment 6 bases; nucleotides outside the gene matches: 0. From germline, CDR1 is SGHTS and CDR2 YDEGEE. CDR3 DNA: TGTGCCAGCAGTAGCGGGGCCGGGGAGCTGTTTTTT. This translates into CASSSGAGELFF.

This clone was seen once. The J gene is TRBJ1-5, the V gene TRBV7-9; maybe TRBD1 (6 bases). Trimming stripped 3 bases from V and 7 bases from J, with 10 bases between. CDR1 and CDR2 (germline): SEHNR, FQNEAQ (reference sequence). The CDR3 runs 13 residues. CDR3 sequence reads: CASSFGGGQPQHF. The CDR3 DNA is TGTGCCAGCAGCTTCGGAGGGGGACAGCCCCAGCATTTT.

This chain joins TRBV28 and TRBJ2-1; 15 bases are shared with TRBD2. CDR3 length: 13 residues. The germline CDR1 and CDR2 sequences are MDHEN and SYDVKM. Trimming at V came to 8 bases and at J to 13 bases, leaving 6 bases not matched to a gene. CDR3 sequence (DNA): TGTGCCAGCCGGACTAGCGGGAGGGACCGCCAGTTCTTC. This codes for CASRTSGRDRQFF.